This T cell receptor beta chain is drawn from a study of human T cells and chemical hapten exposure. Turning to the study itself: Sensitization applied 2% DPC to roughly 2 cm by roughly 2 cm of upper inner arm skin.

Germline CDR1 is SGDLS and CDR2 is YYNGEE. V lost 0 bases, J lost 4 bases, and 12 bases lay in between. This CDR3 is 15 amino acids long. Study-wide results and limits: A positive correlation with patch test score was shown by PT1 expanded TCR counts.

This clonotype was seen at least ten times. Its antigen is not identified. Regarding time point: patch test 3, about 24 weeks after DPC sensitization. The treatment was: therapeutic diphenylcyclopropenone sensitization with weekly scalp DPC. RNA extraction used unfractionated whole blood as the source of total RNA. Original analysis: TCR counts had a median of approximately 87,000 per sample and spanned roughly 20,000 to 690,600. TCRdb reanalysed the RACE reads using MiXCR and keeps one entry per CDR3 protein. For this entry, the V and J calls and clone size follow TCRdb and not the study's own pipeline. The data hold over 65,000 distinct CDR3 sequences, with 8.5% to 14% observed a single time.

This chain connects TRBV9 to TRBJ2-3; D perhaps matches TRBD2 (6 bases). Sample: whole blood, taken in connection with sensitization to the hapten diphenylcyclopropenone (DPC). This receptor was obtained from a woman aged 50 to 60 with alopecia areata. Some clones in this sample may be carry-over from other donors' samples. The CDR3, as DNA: TGTGCCAGCAGCGTAGCCAGCGGGCTCGCAGATACGCAGTATTTT. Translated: CASSVASGLADTQYF.